One sample yielded the 30 T cell receptor beta chains listed below, sequenced in a study of T cells in Graves' hyperthyroidism and ophthalmopathy. TCR beta CDR3 region amplification was performed from RNA transcripts. A set of HTBI primers served as the primers for a first-round RT-PCR of the TCR CDR3. MiXCR was run by TCRdb on the multiplex PCR reads, yielding one entry per CDR3 protein. The sample contains fewer than 900,000 distinct CDR3 sequences, about 19% of which appear only once. The sample consisted of blood. These receptors were obtained from a woman aged 45-59 years with Graves' hyperthyroidism that later progressed to Graves' ophthalmopathy.

This clonotype was seen ten or more times. The chain employs TRBV5-1 and TRBJ1-1; unclear D gene. The CDR3 is 13 residues long. V was clipped by 2 bases and J by 11 bases, with 16 bases between them. Germline CDR1 and CDR2: SGHRS and YFSETQ. In DNA form, the CDR3 reads TGCGCCAGCAGCTTAGACCCAACGGTTGGGGCTTTCTTT. It specifies CASSLDPTVGAFF.

This clonotype was observed many times. The chain is built from TRBV3-1 and TRBJ2-4; D unresolved. Germline values: CDR1 LGHDT, CDR2 YNNKEL (reference sequence). The V and J ends lost 2 bases and 1 base respectively, with 15 bases between them. The CDR3 loop spans 17 amino acids. The CDR3 protein is CASSQLSFGAAKNIQYF. The CDR3 DNA follows: TGTGCCAGCAGCCAACTCTCCTTCGGCGCCGCCAAAAACATTCAGTACTTC.

This chain links TRBV11-1 with TRBJ1-1, with D possibly TRBD1 on 6 matching bases. V lost 5 bases, J lost 1 base, and 11 bases lay in between. Germline values: CDR1 SGHAT, CDR2 FQDESV (reference sequence). The CDR3 spans 14 residues. CDR3 sequence reads: CASSHTGPNTEAFF. The DNA of the CDR3 is TGTGCCAGCAGCCACACAGGGCCGAACACTGAAGCTTTCTTT.

The rearrangement joins TRBV20-1 to TRBJ1-6; D unresolved. The V end lost 7 bases, the J end lost 0 bases, and 7 bases lay between the germline ends. Germline V gene sequence: CDR1 DFQATT, CDR2 SNEGSKA (reference sequence). This CDR3 has 13 amino acids. The CDR3 nucleotides read TGCAGTGGGCGGGGCTCCTATAATTCACCCCTCCACTTT. The encoded protein is CSGRGSYNSPLHF.

The J gene is TRBJ1-4, the V gene TRBV6-2 or TRBV6-3; tentative D call: TRBD1 (5 bases). Germline assignment: CDR1 MNHEY and CDR2 SVGEGT. CDR3 length: 15 residues. Trimming removed 6 bases at V and 0 bases at J, with 11 bases between. The CDR3: CASRLRTSTNEKLFF. Here the CDR3 DNA reads TGTGCCAGCAGACTACGGACATCAACTAATGAAAAACTGTTTTTT.

Regarding this clonotype: This sequence may be a read error, since a much larger clone differs from it by one base. The chain combines TRBV10-2 with TRBJ1-2, with TRBD1 matching 10 bases. CDR1 is WSHSY and CDR2 is SAAADI in the germline V gene. Trimming cost V 7 bases and J 4 bases; bases outside gene matches: 6. The CDR3 has 14 amino acids. CDR3 region: CASMGTGVTYGYTF. CDR3 DNA sequence: TGCGCCAGCATGGGGACAGGGGTTACCTATGGCTACACCTTC.

This clonotype was detected many times. The chain joins TRBV12-3 or TRBV12-4 to TRBJ2-5; the match to TRBD2 covers 13 bases. With V trimmed by 5 bases and J by 5 bases, 8 bases remained unmatched. The CDR3 sequence is 16 residues long. DNA of the CDR3: TGTGCCAGCAGTCTAAGACTAGCGGGGGGCCGGGAGACCCAGTACTTC. Residues: CASSLRLAGGRETQYF.

The chain has TRBV19 and TRBJ1-5; tentatively, D is TRBD1 (6 bases). With 5 bases removed from V and 7 bases from J, the gap between germline ends came to 12 bases. CDR1 and CDR2 from the germline V gene are LNHDA and SQIVND (reference sequence). The CDR3 runs to 13 residues. Written as DNA, the CDR3 is TGTGCCAGTAGTGAACAGGGTCCGCAGCCCCAGCATTTT. This encodes CASSEQGPQPQHF. The variable domain in full, with the rest retrieved from reference TRBV19 and TRBJ1-5, is DGGITQSPKYLFRKEGQNVTLSCEQNLNHDAMYWYRQDPGQGLRLIYYSQIVNDFQKGDIAEGYSVSREKKESFPLTVTSAQKNPTAFYLCASSEQGPQPQHFGDGTRLSIL.

This clonotype was counted at least ten times. The rearrangement uses TRBV27 and TRBJ1-5; TRBD1 might be the D (5 bases). In germline, CDR1 is MNHEY, CDR2 SMNVEV (reference sequence). Trimming removed 5 bases at V and 4 bases at J, with 15 bases between. The CDR3 totals 15 residues. The CDR3 loop reads CASSPMAGANQPQHF. Here the CDR3 DNA reads TGTGCCAGCAGTCCCATGGCCGGGGCAAATCAGCCCCAGCATTTT.

This clonotype occurred a few times. This chain joins TRBV19 and TRBJ1-5; no definite D call. Germline V gene data show CDR1 as LNHDA and CDR2 as SQIVND (reference sequence). V was shortened by 9 bases and J by 4 bases, with 10 bases between the two germline ends. The CDR3 consists of 12 residues. The CDR3 reads CASHQPNQPQHF. The CDR3 coding sequence is TGTGCCAGCCACCAGCCGAATCAGCCCCAGCATTTT.

This clonotype has at least ten counts. V and J are TRBV5-5 and TRBJ2-3; the D gene is possibly TRBD2 (5 bases). The V end lost 2 bases, the J end lost 4 bases, and 14 bases lay between the germline ends. CDR3 length: 15 residues. CDR1 and CDR2 from the germline V gene are SGHKS and YYEKEE (reference sequence). DNA of the CDR3: TGTGCCAGCAGCTTTCGACGGGGAGACGCAGATACGCAGTATTTT. Translation: CASSFRRGDADTQYF.

This clonotype came up many times. This chain connects TRBV3-1 to TRBJ2-1; the match to TRBD2 covers 10 bases. Germline V CDR1 and CDR2: LGHDT, YNNKEL (reference sequence). Trimming cost V 4 bases and J 12 bases; bases outside gene matches: 15. The CDR3 loop spans 16 amino acids. CDR3 nucleotide sequence: TGTGCCAGCAGCCGAACCCGACTAGCGGGTCACGGGCTGCAGTTCTTC. Protein: CASSRTRLAGHGLQFF.

This clonotype appeared many times. This sequence joins TRBV3-1 and TRBJ1-1; 8 positions agree with TRBD1. Germline trimming cut 1 base from V and 4 bases from J; bases unmatched to any gene: 5. Germline-derived CDR1 and CDR2 are LGHDT and YNNKEL (reference sequence). The CDR3 is 15 amino acids. The CDR3 protein is CASSQVAGTGTEAFF. The CDR3 coding sequence is TGTGCCAGCAGCCAAGTGGCAGGGACAGGCACTGAAGCTTTCTTT.

This clonotype was observed at least ten times. The chain carries TRBV2 and TRBJ1-1, with 9 bases aligning to TRBD1. Germline V gene lookup returns CDR1 SNHLY and CDR2 FYNNEI. Unmatched junction bases numbered 3, after V lost 6 bases and J lost 1 base. This CDR3 spans 14 amino acids. The CDR3 here is CASRGQGGNTEAFF. The CDR3 DNA reads TGTGCCAGCAGGGGACAGGGCGGGAACACTGAAGCTTTCTTT.

The V and J genes are TRBV6-1 and TRBJ2-1; D is perhaps TRBD2 (5 bases). The CDR3 is 16 residues long. Germline lookup yields CDR1 MNHNS and CDR2 SASEGT. V was cut by 5 bases and J by 6 bases, with 20 bases left in between. The CDR3 is CASSSPPGSWVNEQFF. The CDR3 nucleotides read TGTGCCAGCAGTAGCCCGCCGGGGAGTTGGGTCAATGAGCAGTTCTTC.

This clonotype was counted many times. The chain carries TRBV12-3 or TRBV12-4 and TRBJ2-7, with TRBD1 identical over 11 bases. V lost 0 bases and J lost 3; bases outside the gene matches: 4. This CDR3 is 16 amino acids long. The CDR3 nucleotides are TGTGCCAGCAGTTTAGCACCGGGACAGGGGGTCTACGAGCAGTACTTC. Its protein is CASSLAPGQGVYEQYF.

Comments on this clonotype: A much larger clonotype is one base distant, so this may be a read error. V and J are TRBV11-2 and TRBJ2-1, with 12 bases matching TRBD2. Looked up from germline, CDR1 is SGHAT and CDR2 is FQNNGV. V trimming: 2 bases; J trimming: 9 bases; junction bases outside the gene matches: 8. There are 16 residues in the CDR3. CDR3 protein: CASSLLAGGDHSEQFF. The DNA for the CDR3 is TGTGCCAGCAGCTTACTAGCGGGGGGGGACCACAGTGAGCAGTTCTTC.

This clonotype was found a few times. At one of its ends the junction is not consistent with the germline gene, which may arise from a read error. The rearrangement joins TRBV20-1 to TRBJ2-4; D unclear. Germline CDR1 is DFQATT and CDR2 is SNEGSKA (reference sequence). This CDR3 is 13 amino acids long. The CDR3 loop reads CSARATAQNIQYF. For the CDR3, the DNA is TGCAGTGCTAGGGCCACAGCCCAAAACATTCAGTACTTC.

A few counts support this clonotype. CDR3 in amino acids: CASSLTLAGASDTQYF. CDR3 DNA: TGCGCCAGCAGCTTGACTCTAGCGGGGGCATCAGATACGCAGTATTTT. V usage is TRBV5-1 and J usage is TRBJ2-3; 10 positions match TRBD2. The CDR3 length is 16 residues. The V segment lost 1 base and the J segment 4 bases; nucleotides outside the gene matches: 6. Germline-derived CDR1 and CDR2 are SGHRS and YFSETQ.

This clonotype was seen more than once but under ten times. The chain carries TRBV14 and TRBJ2-1; D not resolved. This CDR3 comprises 15 residues. The V gene lost 4 bases and the J gene lost 7 bases, with 17 bases spanning the gap. Germline CDR1 SGHDN, CDR2 FVKESK. CDR3: CASSPRNGFRNEQFF. The CDR3 DNA follows: TGTGCCAGCAGCCCCCGGAATGGATTTCGGAATGAGCAGTTCTTC.

In regard to this clonotype: A much larger clone differs by one base, so this may be a read error. V usage is TRBV7-2 and J usage is TRBJ2-3; a weak D match, TRBD2 (6 bases). CDR3 length: 15 residues. Germline lookup yields CDR1 SGHTA and CDR2 FQGNSA. Deletions cut 4 bases from V and 6 bases from J, with 17 bases between. The chain's CDR3 is CASSSQTGLYDTQYF. The CDR3 DNA reads as TGTGCCAGCAGCTCACAAACGGGACTTTACGATACGCAGTATTTT.

This clonotype showed up just a few times. The CDR3 nucleotides read TGTGCCAGCAGTCAGCGGACAGGGTATTGGGCCAATGAGCAGTTCTTC. Translating gives CASSQRTGYWANEQFF. The chain joins TRBV12-3 or TRBV12-4 to TRBJ2-1; 8 bases line up with TRBD1. V lost 5 bases, J lost 6 bases, and 12 bases stayed unmatched. The CDR3 sequence is 16 residues long.

Ten or more counts support this clonotype. This rearrangement joins TRBV6-1 to TRBJ1-1; D perhaps matches TRBD1 (5 bases). Germline V gene sequence: CDR1 MNHNS, CDR2 SASEGT. Trimming removed 3 bases at V and 3 bases at J, with 14 bases between. This CDR3 is 15 amino acids long. The CDR3 region has the DNA TGTGCCAGCAGTGAGTGGCAGGGTCGGGACACTGAAGCTTTCTTT. It specifies CASSEWQGRDTEAFF.

The chain uses TRBV19 and TRBJ2-7; 8 bases match TRBD1. This CDR3 is 15 amino acids long. J was trimmed by 6 bases and V by 5 bases; bases with no gene match: 12. Germline V CDR1 and CDR2: LNHDA, SQIVND (reference sequence). This CDR3 reads CASSESLAGGGEQYF. Here the CDR3 DNA reads TGTGCCAGTAGTGAAAGTCTGGCAGGGGGCGGCGAGCAGTACTTC.

This clonotype was found many times. This chain joins TRBV18 and TRBJ1-1, with D perhaps matching TRBD1 (6 bases). This CDR3 region has 14 residues. Trimming stripped 2 bases from V and 3 bases from J, with 10 bases between. Germline V gene lookup returns CDR1 KGHSH and CDR2 LQKENI. The DNA for the CDR3 is TGTGCCAGCTCACCAGGGGGCTTGGACACTGAAGCTTTCTTT. This codes for CASSPGGLDTEAFF.

This clonotype occurred a few times. The chain has TRBV4-2 and TRBJ2-5; TRBD2 might be the D (5 bases). Germline values: CDR1 LGHNA, CDR2 YNFKEQ. This CDR3 contains 18 residues. V shed 2 bases and J shed 2 bases, with 21 bases lying between them. The CDR3 DNA follows: TGTGCCAGCAGCCAAATGTCGGATCTAGGAGGAGGTCAAGAGACCCAGTACTTC. Amino acids: CASSQMSDLGGGQETQYF.

This clonotype was observed at least ten times. This chain connects TRBV12-3 or TRBV12-4 to TRBJ2-7; TRBD1 matches at 7 bases. J lost 5 bases, V lost 3 bases, and 13 bases had no gene match. This CDR3 region has 16 residues. The DNA of the CDR3 is TGTGCCAGCAGTTTCTCCCTTGGACAGGTTGTGGACGAGCAGTACTTC. Its translation: CASSFSLGQVVDEQYF.

This clonotype was detected a few times. V is TRBV19 and J is TRBJ1-5; D is undetermined. Trimming took 3 bases from V and 3 from J, leaving 12 bases between them. This CDR3 contains 15 residues. Germline V lookup: CDR1 LNHDA, CDR2 SQIVND (reference sequence). CDR3 sequence: CASSIVPGHNQPQHF. CDR3 nucleotide sequence: TGTGCCAGTAGTATTGTGCCGGGCCACAATCAGCCCCAGCATTTT.

This clonotype was recorded at least ten times. V is TRBV3-1 and J is TRBJ1-6, with a weak D call TRBD1 (5 bases). The CDR3 length is 14 residues. Germline CDR1 is LGHDT and CDR2 is YNNKEL (reference sequence). The ends were cut back, 4 bases at V and 10 bases at J, with 14 bases in the middle. The CDR3 nucleotides are TGTGCCAGCAGCCCTCCGCAGGGAGGCTCACCCCTCCACTTT. Translating it yields CASSPPQGGSPLHF.

There are a few counts of this clonotype. The chain couples TRBV7-8 to TRBJ1-2; 7 positions agree with TRBD1. V lost 7 bases and J lost 3; bases outside the gene matches: 11. The CDR3 runs to 15 residues. Germline-derived CDR1 and CDR2 are SGHVS and FQNEAQ. The CDR3 loop reads CASTRTTGHDYGYTF. CDR3 sequence (DNA): TGTGCCAGCACAAGGACGACAGGGCACGACTATGGCTACACCTTC.